This T cell receptor (beta chain) is drawn from a study of OX40 agonist ivuxolimab in advanced cancers. Study-level findings and limits: Normalized T-cell clonal expansion was also low in a subset of nonresponders.

Germline CDR1 and CDR2: SQVTM and ANQGSEA. The junction had 8 bases not matched to a gene; V was cut back by 5 bases and J by 8 bases. The CDR3 runs 13 residues. Generated by immunoSEQ multiplex PCR, the TCRdb table keeps only in-frame clones and is missing some. The sample yields almost 85,000 clones, 75% to 90% seen once. Concerning this clone itself: Its matching antigen is unknown.

The genes are TRBV29-1 and TRBJ1-4, with TRBD1 identical over 7 bases. The receptor comes from an adult with an advanced solid tumor such as melanoma, head and neck, liver or kidney cancer. Specimen: CD4+ or CD8+ T cells sorted from blood, collected in a trial of the OX40 agonist ivuxolimab. CDR3 in DNA: TGCAGCGTTCGACAGGGATGGGACGAAAAACTGTTTTTT. Residues: CSVRQGWDEKLFF. Filled out from reference TRBV29-1 and TRBJ1-4, the complete variable domain reads SAVISQKPSRDICQRGTSLTIQCQVDSQVTMMFWYRQQPGQSLTLIATANQGSEATYESGFVIDKFPISRPNLTFSTLTVSNMSPEDSSIYLCSVRQGWDEKLFFGSGTQLSVL.